A selection of T cell receptor beta chains follows, all from one sample in a study of blood T cells in healthy people across ages. Via MiXCR, TCRdb re-called the 5' RACE reads, giving one row per CDR3 protein. Of 1.5 million to 2 million distinct CDR3 sequences detected, 28% appear once; the ten largest clones hold more than 6%. Material for sequencing was blood. Every receptor here comes from a woman aged 30 to 39 in good health. Each CDR3 is given with its conserved first and last residue. D genes are given only for firm matches. Some rows mark clone size as missing; the rest say once, few, many or name a class of expanded clone.

v_call	clone_size	d_call	j_call	cdr3_nt	cdr3_aa
TRBV6-1	NA	NA	TRBJ1-2	TGTGCCAGCAATGAGAGACCAGGGACCTATGGCTACACCTTC	CASNERPGTYGYTF
TRBV5-5	NA	NA	TRBJ2-5	TGTGCCAGCAGCAGGGACGCGTACCAAGAGACCCAGTACTTC	CASSRDAYQETQYF
TRBV6-2/TRBV6-3	NA	NA	TRBJ2-7	TGTGCCAGCTTGAATCCCCGACAGAGGAGTACCTACGAGCAGTACTTC	CASLNPRQRSTYEQYF
TRBV18	once	NA	TRBJ1-4	TGTGCCAGCTCGCGAACTCAGAATGAAAAACTGTTTTTT	CASSRTQNEKLFF
TRBV12-3/TRBV12-4	few	TRBD2	TRBJ2-1	TGTGCCACCGGGACTAGCTACAATGAGCAGTTCTTC	CATGTSYNEQFF
TRBV29-1	few	TRBD1	TRBJ2-4	TGCAGCGTTATCCGGGACAGTCTTAACTCCCTCGTCCAGCAGTACTTC	CSVIRDSLNSLVQQYF
TRBV12-5	few	TRBD1	TRBJ1-6	TGTGCTAGTGGGGCGGGACAGAGGGGGCAACCCCTCCACTTT	CASGAGQRGQPLHF
TRBV11-3	few	TRBD2	TRBJ2-5	TGTGCCAGCGGGGGAGGGCCGGAAGAGACCCAGTACTTC	CASGGGPEETQYF
TRBV29-1	many	TRBD1	TRBJ2-7	TGCAGCGTTGACGCCGGGACAGGGGGGAACGAGCAGTACTTC	CSVDAGTGGNEQYF
TRBV20-1	NA	NA	TRBJ1-2	TGCAGTGCTACTACCCCGGGGGATTACTATGGCTACACCTTC	CSATTPGDYYGYTF
TRBV9	NA	NA	TRBJ1-2	TGTGCCAGCAGCTCCATCCTACAGGGCGGCGATGGCTACACCTTC	CASSSILQGGDGYTF
TRBV7-9	NA	TRBD2	TRBJ2-5	TGTGCCAGCAGCCGCGAAGGTTCGGGACTAGCGGGGTCGGAGACCCAGTACTTC	CASSREGSGLAGSETQYF